The present entry profiles one TCR beta chain with its context. The entry originates in a study of Graves' ophthalmopathy and Graves' hyperthyroidism. Trimming left V 6 bases short and J 0 bases short, with 12 bases between. Germline CDR1 MNHNS, CDR2 SASEGT. This CDR3 is built from 14 residues. RNA transcripts were the source from which TCR beta CDR3 regions were amplified. Amplification began with first-round RT-PCR using HTBI primers, then second-round multiplex PCR was performed. One entry per CDR3 protein, called by TCRdb with MiXCR from the multiplex PCR reads. The table lists about 500,000 distinct CDR3 sequences, about 15% of them singletons.

V is TRBV6-1 and J is TRBJ2-7; maybe TRBD2 (5 bases). Material for sequencing was blood. The receptor was derived from a young woman with Graves' ophthalmopathy. The CDR3 is CASSIGSVSYEQYF. CDR3 bases: TGTGCCAGCAGCATTGGGAGCGTCTCCTACGAGCAGTACTTC.